This T cell receptor (beta chain) originates from a study of T cells in Graves' hyperthyroidism and ophthalmopathy. General observations from the study: For ophthalmopathy, model prediction preceded onset by a median roughly 5.9 months. From stable hyperthyroidism, ophthalmopathy was set apart by a 13 V-J model.

TCR beta CDR3 regions were amplified from RNA. First-round RT-PCR with HTBI primers amplified the TCR CDR3 region. TCRdb fed the multiplex PCR reads into MiXCR, producing one record per CDR3 protein. The data show roughly 640,000 distinct CDR3 sequences, about 16% seen once. This clonotype was seen ten or more times. Antigen specificity is unknown. The receptor's source is a woman aged 40 to 50 with Graves' ophthalmopathy. The sequenced sample was blood.

CDR3 coding DNA: TGTGCCAGCAGCTCGTCCGGGTCTAATTCACCCCTCCACTTT. It specifies CASSSSGSNSPLHF. V is TRBV7-2 and J is TRBJ1-6; no definite D call. The CDR3 is 14 residues long. The V end was cut by 4 bases, the J end by 6 bases, with 10 bases between. From germline, CDR1 is SGHTA and CDR2 FQGNSA.